The sequence of this TCR beta chain was determined in a study of response to subunit inactivated influenza vaccine. Study-wide results and caveats: The study's authors posited that every seasonal influenza vaccination enlists few new T cells.

Trimming removed 10 bases at V and 4 bases at J, with 13 bases between. The CDR3 has 12 amino acids. Germline V gives CDR1 MNHEY, CDR2 SVGAGI. TCRdb ran MiXCR on the RT-PCR reads and lists one entry per CDR3 protein. The sample has roughly 570,000 distinct CDR3 sequences; approximately 12% are singletons. Regarding this clonotype: What it binds is not known.

The sequences come from PBMCs from blood, collected roughly 45 days after vaccination. This chain joins TRBV6-5 and TRBJ1-1, with D maybe TRBD1 (5 bases). The receptor comes from a man aged 45 to 65 who received an inactivated influenza vaccine. The CDR3 is CATRGWGTEAFF. For the CDR3, the DNA is TGTGCCACCCGGGGGTGGGGCACTGAAGCTTTCTTT.